The sequence of this T cell receptor beta chain was determined in a study of shared clonotypes between healthy human individuals. The overall study: The cohort comprised a couple of women and a few men. Their ages spanned 18 to 49 years.

Sorted-subset replicate PCRs used about 200 ng of genomic DNA. This amount corresponded to about 30,000 T cell genomes. TCRdb's copy holds only in-frame clones and misses some; the assay was immunoSEQ multiplex PCR. The sample shows 2 million or so clones, about 94% of them seen only once. Naive CD8 isolation took CD45RO-negative cells positively selected for CCR7 and excluded terminally differentiated effector memory CD45RA+ cells. Study results and limitations: In contrast to clonotypes shared by all four donors, non-shared clonotypes had lower generation probabilities. Naive subsets generally had larger estimated richness than memory subsets.

In regard to this clone: Its specificity is not known.

Germline trimming cut 0 bases from V and 0 bases from J; bases unmatched to any gene: 4. Germline lookup yields CDR1 LGHNA and CDR2 YSLEER. CDR3 length: 18 amino acids. The source of this sequence is a man younger than 35 in good health. The sequencing sample was made of naive CD8+ T cells sorted from blood. The chain couples TRBV4-3 to TRBJ2-3; 12 bases are a match to TRBD2. CDR3 nucleotides: TGCGCCAGCAGCCAAGATGGACTAGCGGGAAGCAGCACAGATACGCAGTATTTT. This translates into CASSQDGLAGSSTDTQYF.